Following are 10 T cell receptor beta chains from one sample sequenced in a study of CD8 T cells in ankylosing spondylitis. Study-level findings and limits: Among TCR beta sequences, a motif of about 8 highly homologous variants appeared characteristic of ankylosing spondylitis blood.

For these TCRs, the target antigens are not known. TCRdb reprocessed the 5' RACE reads via MiXCR and lists one record per CDR3 protein. The table lists about 540,000 distinct CDR3 sequences, roughly an eighth of them singletons. Sample: blood, either unsorted or a sorted T cell fraction (not recorded which). All receptors come from a male donor with ankylosing spondylitis.

This clonotype was seen more than once but under ten times. The genes are TRBV20-1 and TRBJ2-7; 8 bases align to TRBD1. The germline gives CDR1 DFQATT, CDR2 SNEGSKA (reference sequence). This CDR3 spans 15 amino acids. CDR3 DNA: TGCAGACGAACCCCGCCGGACAGGGAATACTACGAGCAGTACGTC. Protein sequence: CRRTPPDREYYEQYV.

This clonotype came up many times. The chain is built from TRBV3-1 and TRBJ1-1; possibly TRBD1 for D (6 bases). Germline CDR1 reads LGHDT; CDR2 reads YNNKEL (reference sequence). Trimming stripped 2 bases from V and 1 base from J, with 8 bases between. The CDR3 sequence is 14 residues long. The CDR3 DNA follows: TGTGCCAGCAGCCAAAGACAGGAGAACACTGAAGCTTTCTTT. Amino acids: CASSQRQENTEAFF.

The table lists this clonotype with many counts. J is TRBJ1-5 and V is TRBV7-2; TRBD1 aligns across 9 bases. After removal of 5 bases from V and 5 bases from J, the junction contained 7 bases not matched to a gene. Germline V gives CDR1 SGHTA, CDR2 FQGNSA. CDR3 size: 15 residues. The CDR3 nucleotides read TGTGCCAGCAGCCCGGGGACAGGGACGCATCAGCCCCAGCATTTT. It codes for CASSPGTGTHQPQHF.

J is TRBJ2-1 and V is TRBV12-3 or TRBV12-4; 10 bases map to TRBD2. The CDR3 runs 14 residues. V was clipped by 6 bases and J by 6 bases; unmatched bases: 5. CDR3 loop: CASSPTSGTNEQFF. The CDR3 DNA reads TGTGCCAGCAGCCCTACTAGCGGGACCAATGAGCAGTTCTTC.

This clonotype appeared a few times. The chain recombines TRBV20-1 with TRBJ1-1, with D possibly being TRBD1 (6 bases). Trimming removed 5 bases at V and 4 bases at J, with 20 bases between. This CDR3 region has 15 residues. Germline-derived CDR1 and CDR2 are DFQATT and SNEGSKA (reference sequence). In DNA form, the CDR3 reads TGCAGTGCTCAGGTGGACAGACGGTCGGGCACTGAAGCTTTCTTT. Translating it yields CSAQVDRRSGTEAFF.

The sample holds a few counts of this clonotype. V gene TRBV7-9 combines with J gene TRBJ2-1; D unresolved. The V gene's germline CDR1 is SEHNR and CDR2 FQNEAQ (reference sequence). The V end was cut by 1 base, the J end by 10 bases, with 17 bases between. The CDR3 is 15 amino acids. CDR3 amino acids: CASSLGPPTIWEQFF. The CDR3 DNA is TGTGCCAGCAGCTTAGGACCCCCTACAATCTGGGAGCAGTTCTTC.

For this clonotype: A much larger clonotype is one base distant, so this may be a read error. The chain employs TRBV24-1 and TRBJ2-2; D is tentatively TRBD1 or TRBD2 (5 bases each). The V end was cut by 5 bases, the J end by 4 bases, with 13 bases between. Germline V gene sequence: CDR1 KGHDR, CDR2 SFDVKD. The CDR3 runs 15 residues. The CDR3 protein is CATSGPGTPTGELFF. CDR3 coding DNA: TGTGCCACCAGTGGTCCCGGGACCCCCACCGGGGAGCTGTTTTTT.

V gene TRBV27 combines with J gene TRBJ1-2; the D is unclear. The CDR3 extends over 13 amino acids. Trimming stripped 5 bases from V and 0 bases from J, with 7 bases between. Germline lookup yields CDR1 MNHEY and CDR2 SMNVEV (reference sequence). The CDR3 is CASSTNTNYGYTF. The CDR3 DNA is TGTGCCAGCAGTACCAATACTAACTATGGCTACACCTTC.

This clonotype turned up a few times. The chain joins TRBV7-9 to TRBJ2-7, with D possibly TRBD1 on 6 matching bases. Germline V CDR1 and CDR2: SEHNR, FQNEAQ (reference sequence). CDR3 length: 15 residues. Trimming stripped 5 bases from V and 1 base from J, with 15 bases between. The CDR3 DNA follows: TGTGCCAGCAGCCTCGGTGGGGGCGCGTCCTACGAGCAGTACTTC. Translating it yields CASSLGGGASYEQYF. Full variable domain (rest looked up from reference TRBV7-9 and TRBJ2-7): DTGVSQNPRHKITKRGQNVTFRCDPISEHNRLYWYRQTLGQGPEFLTYFQNEAQLEKSRLLSDRFSAERPKGSFSTLEIQRTEQGDSAMYLCASSLGGGASYEQYFGPGTRLTVT.

This clonotype turned up a few times. The CDR3 loop reads CASNPPGSTDTQYF. DNA of the CDR3: TGTGCCAGCAACCCTCCCGGGAGCACAGATACGCAGTATTTT. The chain uses TRBV6-1 and TRBJ2-3; no reliable D call. The CDR3 extends over 14 amino acids. CDR1 is MNHNS and CDR2 is SASEGT in the germline V gene. V was pared by 7 bases and J by 0 bases, with 11 bases between.